This TCR beta chain came from a study of Siglec-9 on CD8 T cells in melanoma (dated by TCRdb to between 2018 and 2020). At the level of the whole study: The study investigated Siglec-9 expression on CD8+ T cells and the role of Siglec-9 in regulating T cells in the melanoma tumor microenvironment.

The germline V gene provides CDR1 MNHNS and CDR2 SASEGT. The CDR3 runs 17 amino acids, cysteine and phenylalanine included. The only DNA kept is the CDR3, 51 bases in frame from the first base. The trim is 4 bases for V and 1 base for J, with a gap of 19 bases between the germline ends. Broader findings and caveats from the paper: According to the reported findings, Siglec-9 marked and regulated a subset of effector memory CD8+ T cells that seemed to build up inside melanoma tumors.

About this clone: The target of this receptor is not known. It has no much larger one-base neighbor in the sample; base qualities were not kept.

Library creation used the immunoSEQ multiplex PCR assay. Here the immuneACCESS table is served through TCRdb, limited to in-frame sequences with V and J called. Missing clones are a known gap in these copies; in checked studies unresolved V genes cover under half, and the rest lacks a known reason. The sample table lists over 30,000 clones, roughly 84% of them with a count of one. The ten largest clones take up around 1.8% of the sample. The TCR was taken from a human donor in good health. Rearrangement joined TRBV6-1 to TRBJ1-2, and perhaps TRBD1 as D gene, on 5 matching bases. Sample: Siglec-9- CD8+ T cells sorted from blood. Per the publication, the cell subset or site label means: CD8 T cells lacking Siglec-9. The nucleotide sequence is given as TGTGCCAGCAGTGTCACAGGAGAGCTCCTATTTAACTATGGCTACACCTTC. Its translation is CASSVTGELLFNYGYTF.